The 26 T cell receptor beta chains below come from one sample, sequenced in a study of CD8+ T cells in alopecia areata. cDNA reverse transcribed from extracted RNA served as the sequencing template. Produced via immunoSEQ multiplex PCR; TCRdb's table is partial and in-frame only. The data contain 150,000 to 200,000 clones, about three fifths of them singletons. Treatment noted: oral pan-JAK inhibitor, 5-10 mg twice daily. The sample was CD4+ T cells sorted from blood, taken between weeks 55 and 70, from a patient treated with tofacitinib. The receptor source for this set is a human donor with alopecia areata.

The CDR3: CASSLVAGKYTEAFF. The CDR3 bases are TGTGCCAGCAGCTTAGTTGCAGGAAAATACACTGAAGCTTTCTTT. The chain links TRBV7-8 to TRBJ1-1; no reliable D call. The CDR3 spans 15 residues. Germline CDR1 reads SGHVS; CDR2 reads FQNEAQ. The V end was cut by 1 base, the J end by 3 bases, with 12 bases between. Looking up the rest from reference TRBV7-8 and TRBJ1-1 gives the full variable domain: GAGVSQSPRYKVAKRGQDVALRCDPISGHVSLFWYQQALGQGPEFLTYFQNEAQLDKSGLPSDRFFAERPEGSVSTLKIQRTQQEDSAVYLCASSLVAGKYTEAFFGQGTRLTVV.

The chain joins TRBV19 to TRBJ2-2, with 8 bases matching TRBD2. The germline gives CDR1 LNHDA, CDR2 SQIVND (reference sequence). Germline trimming cut 6 bases from V and 3 bases from J; bases unmatched to any gene: 18. This CDR3 spans 19 amino acids. The CDR3 loop is CASSNTLGGGIGDTGELFF. In nucleotides, the CDR3 is TGTGCCAGTAGCAATACTCTCGGCGGGGGGATCGGCGACACCGGGGAGCTGTTTTTT.

This chain connects TRBV15 to TRBJ2-1; 7 bases map to TRBD1. The CDR3 extends over 15 amino acids. Losses at the gene ends were 0 bases for V and 6 bases for J; bases not matched to a gene: 5. Germline CDR1 reads LNHNV; CDR2 reads YYDKDF (reference sequence). In nucleotides, the CDR3 is TGTGCCACCAGCAGAGAGGCAGGGGGATTCAATGAGCAGTTCTTC. Encoded protein: CATSREAGGFNEQFF.

This clone has more than one count but fewer than ten. The V gene is TRBV4-1, the J gene TRBJ2-7; TRBD1 matches at 7 bases. In germline, CDR1 is MGHRA, CDR2 YSYEKL. There are 13 residues in the CDR3. With 6 bases clipped from V and 0 bases from J, the junction kept 2 bases outside the gene matches. CDR3 protein: CASRGQNSYEQYF. The CDR3 DNA reads TGCGCCAGCAGGGGACAGAACTCCTACGAGCAGTACTTC.

This clone was seen only a few times. This chain uses TRBV5-1 with TRBJ1-1, with D unresolved. The V gene lost 0 bases and the J gene lost 0 bases, with 0 bases spanning the gap. This CDR3 is 12 amino acids long. Germline CDR1 reads SGHRS; CDR2 reads YFSETQ. The DNA for the CDR3 is TGCGCCAGCAGCTTGGTGAACACTGAAGCTTTCTTT. Its protein is CASSLVNTEAFF.

The chain combines TRBV15 with TRBJ1-6, with D possibly TRBD1 on 5 matching bases. Trimming shortened V by 1 base and J by 11 bases, and 15 bases separated the two germline ends. This CDR3 has 15 residues. Germline V gene sequence: CDR1 LNHNV, CDR2 YYDKDF (reference sequence). The CDR3 protein is CATSRGLTEGTPLHF. CDR3 in DNA: TGTGCCACCAGCAGAGGGTTAACTGAGGGGACACCCCTCCACTTT.

This clone was seen a handful of times. The chain couples TRBV6-6 to TRBJ1-6; D ambiguous. The CDR3 spans 14 residues. The V and J ends lost 8 bases and 3 bases respectively, with 11 bases between them. Germline values: CDR1 MNHNY, CDR2 SVGAGI (reference sequence). CDR3 coding DNA: TGTGCCAGCGGGATAGACCGCTATAATTCACCCCTCCACTTT. Translated: CASGIDRYNSPLHF.

The chain couples TRBV5-1 to TRBJ1-5; D call uncertain. The germline V gene has CDR1 SGHRS and CDR2 YFSETQ. V was shortened by 3 bases and J by 1 base, with 8 bases between the two germline ends. This CDR3 region has 14 residues. In DNA form, the CDR3 reads TGCGCCAGCAGCTCCGGGTCCAGCAATCAGCCCCAGCATTTT. This encodes CASSSGSSNQPQHF.

A few counts support this clone. The CDR3 DNA reads TGTGCCAGCAGCTTAGCGGGACGGGGGGGAAATCAGCCCCAGCATTTT. It translates to CASSLAGRGGNQPQHF. This sequence joins TRBV7-6 and TRBJ1-5; weak D call: TRBD1 (5 bases). The germline V gene encodes CDR1 SGHVS and CDR2 FNYEAQ. CDR3 length: 16 amino acids. Trimming took off 0 bases at V and 4 bases at J, with 13 bases between the two ends.

The chain employs TRBV19 and TRBJ1-5; possible D gene TRBD1, 5 bases. Germline-derived CDR1 and CDR2 are LNHDA and SQIVND (reference sequence). The CDR3 length is 14 residues. V lost 2 bases to trimming and J lost 6 bases, with 11 bases between them. The CDR3 here is CASSIMVGGQPQHF. The CDR3 DNA reads as TGTGCCAGTAGTATAATGGTGGGGGGTCAGCCCCAGCATTTT. The full variable domain, rest sourced from reference TRBV19 and TRBJ1-5, is DGGITQSPKYLFRKEGQNVTLSCEQNLNHDAMYWYRQDPGQGLRLIYYSQIVNDFQKGDIAEGYSVSREKKESFPLTVTSAQKNPTAFYLCASSIMVGGQPQHFGDGTRLSIL.

This clone has just a few counts. This rearrangement joins TRBV29-1 to TRBJ1-1; tentatively, D is TRBD1 (6 bases). CDR1 and CDR2 from the germline V gene are SQVTM and ANQGSEA. V was shortened by 6 bases and J by 4 bases, with 15 bases between the two germline ends. The CDR3 is made up of 13 amino acids. The CDR3 sequence is CSVTGRFSTEAFF. The CDR3 nucleotides are TGCAGCGTCACAGGGAGGTTTAGCACTGAAGCTTTCTTT.

This rearrangement joins TRBV11-2 to TRBJ2-7, with TRBD1 matching 8 bases. The CDR3 is 13 residues long. The V gene end was trimmed by 4 bases and the J gene end by 6 bases; junction bases not matched to a gene: 5. CDR1 SGHAT and CDR2 FQNNGV come from the germline V gene. For the CDR3, the DNA is TGTGCCAGCAGCTCGGACAGGGTGGGCGAGCAGTACTTC. Translation: CASSSDRVGEQYF. The full variable domain, completed using reference TRBV11-2 and TRBJ2-7, is EAGVAQSPRYKIIEKRQSVAFWCNPISGHATLYWYQQILGQGPKLLIQFQNNGVVDDSQLPKDRFSAERLKGVDSTLKIQPAKLEDSAVYLCASSSDRVGEQYFGPGTRLTVT.

This clone was detected only a few times. The rearrangement uses TRBV29-1 and TRBJ2-6; D ambiguous. This CDR3 comprises 12 residues. The germline V gene encodes CDR1 SQVTM and CDR2 ANQGSEA. The germline V and J ends were trimmed by 5 bases and 0 bases, with 2 bases remaining between them. CDR3 sequence reads: CSVSSGANVLTF. The CDR3 DNA is TGCAGCGTTAGCTCTGGGGCCAACGTCCTGACTTTC. Using reference TRBV29-1 and TRBJ2-6 for the parts outside the CDR3, the full variable domain is SAVISQKPSRDICQRGTSLTIQCQVDSQVTMMFWYRQQPGQSLTLIATANQGSEATYESGFVIDKFPISRPNLTFSTLTVSNMSPEDSSIYLCSVSSGANVLTFGAGSRLTVL.

This clone was counted a single time. V gene TRBV4-1 combines with J gene TRBJ2-3; 9 bases are a match to TRBD2. The germline V gene encodes CDR1 MGHRA and CDR2 YSYEKL. This CDR3 contains 17 residues. V lost 0 bases to trimming and J lost 2 bases; unmatched junction nucleotides: 6. The DNA of the CDR3 is TGCGCCAGCAGCCAAGATTCTCTAGCGGGGAACACAGATACGCAGTATTTT. Amino acid sequence: CASSQDSLAGNTDTQYF.

The CDR3 loop reads CAWSVTGEKLFF. The CDR3, as DNA: TGTGCCTGGAGTGTAACAGGGGAAAAACTGTTTTTT. This chain connects TRBV30 to TRBJ1-4; D perhaps matches TRBD1 (6 bases). The CDR3 is made up of 12 amino acids. V was cut by 0 bases and J by 8 bases, with 7 bases left in between. Per germline, CDR1 GTSNPN and CDR2 SVGIG (reference sequence).

This clone was seen just once. This chain links TRBV7-2 with TRBJ2-3; possible D gene TRBD1, 5 bases. This CDR3 spans 12 amino acids. Deletions cut 11 bases from V and 2 bases from J, with 11 bases between. In germline, CDR1 is SGHTA, CDR2 FQGNSA. This chain's CDR3 is CAAYGATDTQYF. The CDR3, as DNA: TGTGCCGCATATGGGGCCACAGATACGCAGTATTTT.

The chain joins TRBV29-1 to TRBJ2-5; 10 bases agree with TRBD1. V shed 7 bases and J 5 bases; nucleotides not matched to a gene: 7. The CDR3 loop spans 13 amino acids. The V gene's germline CDR1 is SQVTM and CDR2 ANQGSEA. CDR3 sequence reads: CSARTGGWETQYF. The DNA for the CDR3 is TGCAGCGCCCGGACAGGGGGTTGGGAGACCCAGTACTTC. Supplemented by reference TRBV29-1 and TRBJ2-5, the full variable domain reads SAVISQKPSRDICQRGTSLTIQCQVDSQVTMMFWYRQQPGQSLTLIATANQGSEATYESGFVIDKFPISRPNLTFSTLTVSNMSPEDSSIYLCSARTGGWETQYFGPGTRLLVL.

The chain recombines TRBV5-1 with TRBJ2-1; D possibly corresponds to TRBD1 (6 bases). CDR3 size: 13 residues. Between the trimmed V and J ends, which lost 3 bases and 9 bases, there was a span of 13 bases. Germline V gene lookup returns CDR1 SGHRS and CDR2 YFSETQ. Written as DNA, the CDR3 is TGCGCCAGCAGCTCTGAACAGGGTACTGAGCAGTTCTTC. It translates to CASSSEQGTEQFF.

V gene TRBV25-1 combines with J gene TRBJ1-2, with D possibly matching TRBD1 (5 bases). Trimming shortened V by 7 bases and J by 1 base, and 7 bases separated the two germline ends. The CDR3 totals 12 residues. Germline CDR1 reads MGHDK; CDR2 reads SYGVNS. This CDR3 reads CASKDSNYGYTF. CDR3 coding DNA: TGTGCCAGCAAAGACAGTAACTATGGCTACACCTTC.

Only a few counts were recorded for this clone. V is TRBV6-5 and J is TRBJ2-5, with D uncertain. The V and J ends lost 8 bases and 4 bases respectively, with 8 bases between them. The CDR3 covers 11 residues. CDR1 is MNHEY, CDR2 SVGAGI, per germline. In nucleotides, the CDR3 is TGTGCCAGCCAATCAGGAGAGACCCAGTACTTC. It translates to CASQSGETQYF.

The V call is TRBV29-1, the J call TRBJ1-2; 9 bases map to TRBD1. This CDR3 has 13 amino acids. Per the germline V gene, CDR1 is SQVTM and CDR2 is ANQGSEA. The J segment lost 4 bases and the V segment lost 6 bases, leaving 6 bases of the junction unmatched. CDR3 sequence (DNA): TGCAGCGTACTGGGACAGGGAATCTATGGCTACACCTTC. Protein: CSVLGQGIYGYTF.

This clone occurred a few times. This rearrangement joins TRBV6-5 to TRBJ2-3; possible D gene TRBD2, 6 bases. Germline CDR1 MNHEY, CDR2 SVGAGI. This CDR3 is 15 amino acids long. With 4 bases removed from V and 0 bases from J, the gap between germline ends came to 11 bases. The CDR3 nucleotides read TGTGCCAGCAGTTCACGCGGGGTTAGCACAGATACGCAGTATTTT. Translation gives CASSSRGVSTDTQYF.

The V gene is TRBV5-1, the J gene TRBJ2-5, with 10 bases lining up with TRBD2. There are 17 residues in the CDR3. The germline V gene encodes CDR1 SGHRS and CDR2 YFSETQ. V was clipped by 0 bases and J by 0 bases; unmatched bases: 5. CDR3 residues: CASSLVGTSAYQETQYF. DNA for the CDR3: TGCGCCAGCAGCTTGGTGGGGACTAGCGCATACCAAGAGACCCAGTACTTC.

This sequence joins TRBV7-9 and TRBJ1-2; D remains ambiguous. Germline V lookup: CDR1 SEHNR, CDR2 FQNEAQ (reference sequence). V was shortened by 5 bases and J by 8 bases, with 12 bases between the two germline ends. The CDR3 consists of 12 residues. CDR3 region: CASSLRLDGYTF. CDR3 DNA: TGTGCCAGCAGCCTGAGACTGGACGGCTACACCTTC.

This clone was recorded once. Other nucleotide sequences in the sample specify the same CDR3. V usage is TRBV9 and J usage is TRBJ1-2; 7 bases map to TRBD1. Germline CDR1 SGDLS, CDR2 YYNGEE. The CDR3 consists of 13 residues. Trimming cost V 3 bases and J 2 bases; bases outside gene matches: 1. This CDR3 reads CASSGRGNYGYTF. For the CDR3, the DNA is TGTGCCAGCAGCGGCAGGGGGAACTATGGCTACACCTTC.

The rearrangement uses TRBV9 and TRBJ1-1; maybe TRBD1 (6 bases). V dropped 3 bases and J dropped 10 bases, with 19 bases sitting between them. The germline CDR1 and CDR2 sequences are SGDLS and YYNGEE. This CDR3 contains 14 residues. In nucleotides, the CDR3 is TGTGCCAGCAGCGCCCTCCAGGGGAGGTCAAGAGCTTTCTTT. This encodes CASSALQGRSRAFF. Drawing the rest from reference TRBV9 and TRBJ1-1, the complete variable domain is DSGVTQTPKHLITATGQRVTLRCSPRSGDLSVYWYQQSLDQGLQFLIQYYNGEERAKGNILERFSAQQFPDLHSELNLSSLELGDSALYFCASSALQGRSRAFFGQGTRLTVV.